This TCR beta chain was profiled in a study of early T cells in non-severe SARS-CoV-2 infection. Study information: Whole-blood bulk RNA, unsorted, was sequenced, and chains were unpaired.

This clonotype appeared many times. Molecules of cDNA were individually given unique molecular identifiers that were attached to them. TCRdb called the 5' RACE reads again in MiXCR, with one record for every CDR3 protein. The table lists 95,000 to 100,000 distinct CDR3 sequences, roughly 13% of them singletons. CDR1 and CDR2 (germline): SQVTM, ANQGSEA. The CDR3 is 13 residues long. Trimming left V 6 bases short and J 3 bases short, with 13 bases between. This chain joins TRBV29-1 and TRBJ2-3; D is tentatively TRBD1 or TRBD2 (6 bases each). The receptor was isolated from an adult who was a healthcare worker with PCR-confirmed SARS-CoV-2 infection or an uninfected control (not recorded which). Sequenced sample: whole blood. The CDR3 reads CSVEQGTTDTQYF. The CDR3 DNA sequence: TGCAGCGTGGAGCAGGGGACTACAGATACGCAGTATTTT.